The clone carrying this TCR beta chain occurred a few times. This sample stems from a study of blood T cells in healthy people across ages. CDR1 is MGHDK and CDR2 is SYGVNS in the germline V gene. V lost 5 bases to trimming and J lost 3 bases; unmatched junction nucleotides: 12. The CDR3 runs to 18 residues. Together with a sample-barcoded 5' primer, a J-beta primer mix was included in a second PCR lasting about 6 to 11 cycles. Each CDR3 protein gets one entry after TCRdb re-called the 5' RACE reads with MiXCR. The sample gives around 1,000,000 distinct CDR3 sequences, approximately 26% of which show up once; about 0.69% is in the top ten. These data also formed part of another study, on T cells of mothers and their children.

The chain carries TRBV25-1 and TRBJ2-4; 11 nucleotides match TRBD1. The sample comprised blood. The source is a girl aged 2-9 years in good health. CDR3 residues: CASSPFHRDRGFKNIQYF. Here the CDR3 DNA reads TGTGCCAGCAGTCCATTCCACCGGGACAGGGGGTTCAAAAACATTCAGTACTTC.